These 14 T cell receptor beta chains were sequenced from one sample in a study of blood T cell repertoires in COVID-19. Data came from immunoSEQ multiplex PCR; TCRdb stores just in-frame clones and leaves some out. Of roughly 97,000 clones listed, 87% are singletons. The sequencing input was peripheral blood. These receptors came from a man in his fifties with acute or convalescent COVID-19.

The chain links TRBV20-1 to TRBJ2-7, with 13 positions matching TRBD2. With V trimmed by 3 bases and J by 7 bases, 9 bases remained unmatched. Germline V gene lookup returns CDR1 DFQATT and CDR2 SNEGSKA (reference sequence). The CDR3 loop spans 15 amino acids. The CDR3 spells CSASLGLAGVREQYF. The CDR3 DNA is TGCAGTGCTAGTCTAGGACTAGCGGGAGTTAGGGAGCAGTACTTC.

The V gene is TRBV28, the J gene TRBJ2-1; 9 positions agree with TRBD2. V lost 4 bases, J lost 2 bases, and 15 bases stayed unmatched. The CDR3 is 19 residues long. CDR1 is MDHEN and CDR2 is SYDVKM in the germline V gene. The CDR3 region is CASSSSRRRLADTYNEQFF. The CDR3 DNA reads TGTGCCAGCAGTTCAAGTCGACGAAGACTAGCGGATACCTACAATGAGCAGTTCTTC.

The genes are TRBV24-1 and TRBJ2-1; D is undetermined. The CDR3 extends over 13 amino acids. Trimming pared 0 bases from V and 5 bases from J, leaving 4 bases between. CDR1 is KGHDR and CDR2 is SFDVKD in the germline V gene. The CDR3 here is CATSDLFDNEQFF. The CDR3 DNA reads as TGTGCCACCAGTGATTTGTTCGACAATGAGCAGTTCTTC.

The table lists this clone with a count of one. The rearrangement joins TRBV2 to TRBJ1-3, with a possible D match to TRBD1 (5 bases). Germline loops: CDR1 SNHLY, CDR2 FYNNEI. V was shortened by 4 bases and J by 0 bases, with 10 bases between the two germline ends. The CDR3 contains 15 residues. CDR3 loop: CASSVGANSGNTIYF. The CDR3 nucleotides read TGTGCCAGCAGTGTTGGGGCAAACTCTGGAAACACCATATATTTT.

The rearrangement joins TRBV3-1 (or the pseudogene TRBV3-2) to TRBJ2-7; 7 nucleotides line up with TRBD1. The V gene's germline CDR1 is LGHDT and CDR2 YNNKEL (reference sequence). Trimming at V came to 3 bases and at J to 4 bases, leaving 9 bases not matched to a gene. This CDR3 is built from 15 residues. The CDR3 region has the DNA TGTGCCAGCAGCCAGGGTATGGGACAGCTGTACGAGCAGTACTTC. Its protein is CASSQGMGQLYEQYF.

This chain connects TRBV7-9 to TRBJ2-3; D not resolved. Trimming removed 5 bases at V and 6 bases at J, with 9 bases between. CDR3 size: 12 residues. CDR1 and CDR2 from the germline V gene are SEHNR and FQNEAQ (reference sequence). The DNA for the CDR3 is TGTGCCAGCAGCCAAAGTGCGGATACGCAGTATTTT. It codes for CASSQSADTQYF.

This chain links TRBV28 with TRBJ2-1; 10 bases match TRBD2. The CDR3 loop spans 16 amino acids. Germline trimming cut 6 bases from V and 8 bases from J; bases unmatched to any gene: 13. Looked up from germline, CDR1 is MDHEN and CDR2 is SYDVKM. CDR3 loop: CASSSLAGARRYEQFF. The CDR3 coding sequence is TGTGCCAGCAGCTCCCTAGCGGGAGCCCGCCGGTATGAGCAGTTCTTC. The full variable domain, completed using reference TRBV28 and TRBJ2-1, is DVKVTQSSRYLVKRTGEKVFLECVQDMDHENMFWYRQDPGLGLRLIYFSYDVKMKEKGDIPEGYSVSREKKERFSLILESASTNQTSMYLCASSSLAGARRYEQFFGPGTRLTVL.

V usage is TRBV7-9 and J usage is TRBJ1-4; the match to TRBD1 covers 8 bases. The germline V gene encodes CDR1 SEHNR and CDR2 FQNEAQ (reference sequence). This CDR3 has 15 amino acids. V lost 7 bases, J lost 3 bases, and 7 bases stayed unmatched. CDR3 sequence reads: CASTNQGASNEKLFF. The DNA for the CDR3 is TGTGCCAGCACGAATCAGGGGGCCTCTAATGAAAAACTGTTTTTT.

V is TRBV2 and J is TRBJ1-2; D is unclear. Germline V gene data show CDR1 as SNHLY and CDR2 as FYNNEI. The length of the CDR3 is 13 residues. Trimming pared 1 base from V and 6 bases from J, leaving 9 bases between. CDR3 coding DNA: TGTGCCAGCAGTGAAGTTCCCGGGGATGGCTACACCTTC. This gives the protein CASSEVPGDGYTF.

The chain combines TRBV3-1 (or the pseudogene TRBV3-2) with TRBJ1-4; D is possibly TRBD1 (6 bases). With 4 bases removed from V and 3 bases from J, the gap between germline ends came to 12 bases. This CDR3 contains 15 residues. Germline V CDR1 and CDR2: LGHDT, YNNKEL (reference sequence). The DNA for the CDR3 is TGTGCCAGCAGCCTTAATCCAGGGGCTAATGAAAAACTGTTTTTT. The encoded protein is CASSLNPGANEKLFF.

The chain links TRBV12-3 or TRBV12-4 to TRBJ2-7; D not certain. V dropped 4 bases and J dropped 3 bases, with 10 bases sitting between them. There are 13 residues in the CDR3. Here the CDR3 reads CASSSPTLYEQYF. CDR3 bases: TGTGCCAGCAGTTCCCCGACTCTCTACGAGCAGTACTTC.

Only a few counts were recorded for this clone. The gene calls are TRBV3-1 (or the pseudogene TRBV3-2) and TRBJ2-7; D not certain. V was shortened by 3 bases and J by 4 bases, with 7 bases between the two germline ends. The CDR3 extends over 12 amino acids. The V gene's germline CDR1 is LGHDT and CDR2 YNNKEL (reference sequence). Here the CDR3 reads CASSHTEYEQYF. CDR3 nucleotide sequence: TGTGCCAGCAGCCACACAGAATACGAGCAGTACTTC.

The CDR3 here is CASSYSGQNYGYTF. The CDR3 DNA is TGTGCCAGCAGTTACTCGGGACAGAACTATGGCTACACCTTC. This chain uses TRBV6-5 with TRBJ1-2, with 7 bases lining up with TRBD1. The V gene end was trimmed by 0 bases and the J gene end by 2 bases; junction bases not matched to a gene: 0. The CDR3 runs 14 residues. Germline loops: CDR1 MNHEY, CDR2 SVGAGI.

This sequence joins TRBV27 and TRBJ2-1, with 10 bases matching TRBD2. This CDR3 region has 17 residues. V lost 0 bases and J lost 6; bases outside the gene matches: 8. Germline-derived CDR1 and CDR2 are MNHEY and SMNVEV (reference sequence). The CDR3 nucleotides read TGTGCCAGCAGTTTATCGGGAGCGGGAGGGCCGGCCAATGAGCAGTTCTTC. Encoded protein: CASSLSGAGGPANEQFF.